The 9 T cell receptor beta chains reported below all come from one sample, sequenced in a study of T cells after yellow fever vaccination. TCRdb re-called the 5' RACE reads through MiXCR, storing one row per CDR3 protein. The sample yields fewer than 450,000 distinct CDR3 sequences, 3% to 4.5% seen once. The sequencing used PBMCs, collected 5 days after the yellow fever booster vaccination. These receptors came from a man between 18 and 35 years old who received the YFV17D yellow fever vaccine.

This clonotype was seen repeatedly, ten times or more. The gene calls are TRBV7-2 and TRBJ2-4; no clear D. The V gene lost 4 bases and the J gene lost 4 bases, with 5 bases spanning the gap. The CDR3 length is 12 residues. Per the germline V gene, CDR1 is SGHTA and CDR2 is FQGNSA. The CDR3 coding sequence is TGTGCCAGCAGCTCCCTAAAAAACATTCAGTACTTC. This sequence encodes CASSSLKNIQYF. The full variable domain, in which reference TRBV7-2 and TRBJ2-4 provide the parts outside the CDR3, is GAGVSQSPSNKVTEKGKDVELRCDPISGHTALYWYRQSLGQGLEFLIYFQGNSAPDKSGLPSDRFSAERTGGSVSTLTIQRTQQEDSAVYLCASSSLKNIQYFGAGTRLSVL.

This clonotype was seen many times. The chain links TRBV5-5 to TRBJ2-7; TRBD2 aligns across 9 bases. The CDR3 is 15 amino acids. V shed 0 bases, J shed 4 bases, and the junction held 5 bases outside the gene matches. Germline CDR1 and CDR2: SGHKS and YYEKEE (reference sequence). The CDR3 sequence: CASSLGPSGVYEQYV. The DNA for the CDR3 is TGTGCCAGCAGCTTGGGGCCTAGCGGGGTTTACGAGCAGTACGTC.

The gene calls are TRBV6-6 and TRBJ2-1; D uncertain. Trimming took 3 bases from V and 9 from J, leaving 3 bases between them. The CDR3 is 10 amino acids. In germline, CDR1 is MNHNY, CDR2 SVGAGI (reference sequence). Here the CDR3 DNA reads TGTGCCAGCAGTTATATTGAGCAGTTCTTC. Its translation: CASSYIEQFF.

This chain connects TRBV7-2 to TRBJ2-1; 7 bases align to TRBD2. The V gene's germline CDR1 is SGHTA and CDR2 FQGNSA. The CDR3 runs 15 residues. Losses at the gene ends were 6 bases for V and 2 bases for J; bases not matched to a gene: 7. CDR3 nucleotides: TGTGCCAGCAGTCGCCGGGACTACCCCTACAATGAGCAGTTCTTC. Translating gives CASSRRDYPYNEQFF.

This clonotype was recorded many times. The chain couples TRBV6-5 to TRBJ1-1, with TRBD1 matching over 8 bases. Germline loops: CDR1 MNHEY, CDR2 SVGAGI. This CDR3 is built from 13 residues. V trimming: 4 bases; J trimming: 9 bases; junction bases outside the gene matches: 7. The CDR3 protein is CASSFSGQGQAFF. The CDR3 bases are TGTGCCAGCAGTTTTTCCGGACAGGGTCAAGCTTTCTTT.

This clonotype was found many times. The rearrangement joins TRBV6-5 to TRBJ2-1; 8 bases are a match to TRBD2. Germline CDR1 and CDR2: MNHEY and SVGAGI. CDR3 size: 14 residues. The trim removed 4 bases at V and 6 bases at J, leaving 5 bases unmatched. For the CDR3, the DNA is TGTGCCAGCAGTTCTGGCGGGGGGATCAATGAGCAGTTCTTC. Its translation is CASSSGGGINEQFF.

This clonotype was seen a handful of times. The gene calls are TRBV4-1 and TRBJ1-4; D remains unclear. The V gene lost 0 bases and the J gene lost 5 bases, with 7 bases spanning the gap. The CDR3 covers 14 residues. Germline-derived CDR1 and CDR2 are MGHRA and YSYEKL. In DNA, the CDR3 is TGCGCCAGCAGCCAAGAGACGGGCAATGAAAAACTGTTTTTT. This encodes CASSQETGNEKLFF.

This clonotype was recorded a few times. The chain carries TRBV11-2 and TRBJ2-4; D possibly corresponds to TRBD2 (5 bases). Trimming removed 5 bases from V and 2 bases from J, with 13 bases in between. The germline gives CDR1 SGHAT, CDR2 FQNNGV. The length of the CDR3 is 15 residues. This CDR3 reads CASSESSWSKNIQYF. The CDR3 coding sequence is TGTGCCAGCAGCGAATCTAGCTGGTCCAAAAACATTCAGTACTTC. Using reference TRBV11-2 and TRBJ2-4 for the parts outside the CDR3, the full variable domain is EAGVAQSPRYKIIEKRQSVAFWCNPISGHATLYWYQQILGQGPKLLIQFQNNGVVDDSQLPKDRFSAERLKGVDSTLKIQPAKLEDSAVYLCASSESSWSKNIQYFGAGTRLSVL.

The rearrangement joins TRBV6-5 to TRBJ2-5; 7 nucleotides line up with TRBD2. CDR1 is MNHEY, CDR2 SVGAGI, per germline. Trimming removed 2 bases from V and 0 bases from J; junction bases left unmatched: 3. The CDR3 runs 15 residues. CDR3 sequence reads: CASSYLAVYQETQYF. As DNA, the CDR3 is TGTGCCAGCAGTTACCTAGCGGTGTACCAAGAGACCCAGTACTTC.